The 13 T cell receptor beta chains listed next were all sequenced from one sample in a study of Ad26.COV2.S vaccination and SARS-CoV-2 variants (dated by TCRdb to the early 2020s). The library came from the immunoSEQ multiplex PCR assay. TCRdb limited this immuneACCESS table to in-frame rearrangements with V and J called. A share of clones is missing; checked studies link under half to unresolved V genes, and the rest is unexplained. The sample data list more than 300,000 clones, and roughly 89% of these were observed just once. Roughly 5% of the sample is taken by the ten largest. The sample's treatment or condition label, in plain terms: over 15 received Ad26.COV2.S at low or high dose, single or two shots; about 5 received placebo; per-sample allocation not given. For vaccine and placebo recipients, the sequenced repertoires came from samples collected on day 63 after the first injection. The source material was peripheral blood, sampled in a trial of Ad26.COV2.S vaccine versus placebo. These TCRs come from a person aged 18-65 years who received the Ad26.COV2.S COVID-19 vaccine or a placebo.

The CDR3 is CASSLKSSQGYGYTF. The CDR3 DNA is TGTGCCAGCAGCTTAAAGAGTAGTCAGGGCTATGGCTACACCTTC. The gene calls are TRBV7-2 and TRBJ1-2, with D possibly being TRBD1 (5 bases). In germline, CDR1 is SGHTA, CDR2 FQGNSA. The CDR3 runs to 15 residues. Deletions cut 2 bases from V and 4 bases from J, with 14 bases between. Using reference TRBV7-2 and TRBJ1-2 for the parts outside the CDR3, the full variable domain is GAGVSQSPSNKVTEKGKDVELRCDPISGHTALYWYRQSLGQGLEFLIYFQGNSAPDKSGLPSDRFSAERTGGSVSTLTIQRTQQEDSAVYLCASSLKSSQGYGYTFGSGTRLTVV.

V and J are TRBV6-5 and TRBJ1-2; D not certain. Germline V gene sequence: CDR1 MNHEY, CDR2 SVGAGI. The CDR3 has 14 amino acids. With 7 bases removed from V and 0 bases from J, the gap between germline ends came to 12 bases. CDR3: CASKGGDANYGYTF. The CDR3 coding sequence is TGTGCCAGCAAGGGTGGGGATGCTAACTATGGCTACACCTTC.

V usage is TRBV2 and J usage is TRBJ2-7; D ambiguous. The CDR3 spans 13 residues. V lost 6 bases and J 2 bases, leaving 11 bases between the germline ends. Germline CDR1 is SNHLY and CDR2 is FYNNEI. The CDR3 region is CASRKDQPYEQYF. The CDR3 nucleotides read TGTGCCAGCAGGAAGGACCAACCCTACGAGCAGTACTTC.

The chain links TRBV6-5 to TRBJ2-3, with 13 bases aligning to TRBD2. Per the germline V gene, CDR1 is MNHEY and CDR2 is SVGAGI. The V gene end was trimmed by 6 bases and the J gene end by 7 bases; junction bases not matched to a gene: 7. The CDR3 spans 15 residues. In nucleotides, the CDR3 is TGTGCCAGCAGACGACTAGCGGGAGGAGTAAATACGCAGTATTTT. It specifies CASRRLAGGVNTQYF.

The rearrangement joins TRBV29-1 to TRBJ2-7; either TRBD1 or TRBD2 may fit D (6 bases each). Trimming shortened V by 6 bases and J by 5 bases, and 14 bases separated the two germline ends. This CDR3 is built from 12 residues. The germline CDR1 and CDR2 sequences are SQVTM and ANQGSEA. CDR3 loop: CSVRGGTHEQYF. CDR3 coding DNA: TGCAGCGTGAGAGGGGGGACCCACGAGCAGTACTTC.

The gene calls are TRBV25-1 and TRBJ2-3; maybe TRBD1 (5 bases). V lost 3 bases to trimming and J lost 4 bases, with 20 bases between them. CDR1 and CDR2 from the germline V gene are MGHDK and SYGVNS. CDR3 length equals 17 residues. CDR3 sequence: CASSDPTPAGKADTQYF. CDR3 DNA sequence: TGTGCCAGCAGTGATCCCACCCCGGCAGGGAAGGCAGATACGCAGTATTTT.

The V and J genes are TRBV4-2 and TRBJ1-2; 7 positions agree with TRBD1. V gave up 1 base and J gave up 3 bases; unmatched junction bases: 5. The CDR3 runs 15 residues. Germline assignment: CDR1 LGHNA and CDR2 YNFKEQ. The CDR3 loop reads CASSQAFRGDYGYTF. The CDR3 DNA is TGTGCCAGCAGCCAAGCGTTCAGGGGGGACTATGGCTACACCTTC.

The CDR3, as DNA: TGTGCCAGCAGCTTGAAGACAGACTACACCGGGGAGCTGTTTTTT. Protein product: CASSLKTDYTGELFF. The rearrangement joins TRBV7-6 to TRBJ2-2, with a weak D call TRBD1 (5 bases). Trimming left V 3 bases short and J 3 bases short, with 11 bases between. This CDR3 is 15 amino acids long. Germline V gene data show CDR1 as SGHVS and CDR2 as FNYEAQ.

The chain is built from TRBV19 and TRBJ1-6; 8 bases match TRBD1. The length of the CDR3 is 16 residues. With 6 bases clipped from V and 2 bases from J, the junction kept 6 bases outside the gene matches. Germline V gene sequence: CDR1 LNHDA, CDR2 SQIVND (reference sequence). CDR3 nucleotide sequence: TGTGCCAGTAGCAAGACAGGGGAGGCCTATAATTCACCCCTCCACTTT. Residues: CASSKTGEAYNSPLHF.

This clone has just a few counts. The chain's CDR3 is CASSSRLAGGSSVTGELFF. CDR3 sequence (DNA): TGCGCCAGCAGCTCCAGATTAGCGGGAGGCTCCTCGGTCACCGGGGAGCTGTTTTTT. The chain recombines TRBV5-1 with TRBJ2-2; 10 nucleotides match TRBD2. The CDR3 is 19 amino acids. Germline values: CDR1 SGHRS, CDR2 YFSETQ. The trim removed 3 bases at V and 4 bases at J, leaving 15 bases unmatched.

V is TRBV29-1 and J is TRBJ1-2; 7 bases are a match to TRBD1. Germline V lookup: CDR1 SQVTM, CDR2 ANQGSEA. With 7 bases clipped from V and 0 bases from J, the junction kept 5 bases outside the gene matches. The CDR3 totals 13 residues. The CDR3 loop is CSGRDRTNYGYTF. The DNA for the CDR3 is TGCAGCGGGCGGGACAGAACTAACTATGGCTACACCTTC. The variable domain in full, with the rest retrieved from reference TRBV29-1 and TRBJ1-2, is SAVISQKPSRDICQRGTSLTIQCQVDSQVTMMFWYRQQPGQSLTLIATANQGSEATYESGFVIDKFPISRPNLTFSTLTVSNMSPEDSSIYLCSGRDRTNYGYTFGSGTRLTVV.

The chain employs TRBV7-9 and TRBJ1-2; the D is unclear. Trimming left V 5 bases short and J 6 bases short, with 16 bases between. The CDR3 sequence is 14 residues long. Per germline, CDR1 SEHNR and CDR2 FQNEAQ (reference sequence). The CDR3 DNA is TGTGCCAGCAGCACTTATATGAGGGTGGATGGCTACACCTTC. Protein: CASSTYMRVDGYTF.

This clone has only one observation. The chain joins TRBV6-5 to TRBJ1-6; TRBD1 might be the D (5 bases). With 0 bases removed from V and 5 bases from J, the gap between germline ends came to 8 bases. The CDR3 has 15 amino acids. CDR1 is MNHEY, CDR2 SVGAGI, per germline. The CDR3 reads CASSYSRGNNSPLHF. The CDR3 nucleotides read TGTGCCAGCAGTTACTCTAGGGGAAATAATTCACCCCTCCACTTT.